The sequence of this T cell receptor beta chain was determined in a study of metastatic and nonmetastatic thyroid tumors (dated by TCRdb to about 2020). About the study as a whole: For patients with malignant and with benign thyroid disease, the researchers compared repertoires between peripheral blood samples and tumor or nodule tissue samples. General study outcomes and caveats: TCR beta diversity was reported as significantly higher in malignant tumors than in benign nodules, in both blood and tumor samples.

Library method: PCR. The reads were generated on an Illumina HiSeq 4000. The TCR beta-chain CDR3 region of each patient was profiled by high-throughput sequencing. The study's processing was this. The researchers built a classifier to tell apart papillary thyroid cancer patients with distant metastasis, based on CDR3 differences among clinicopathological groups. Repertoire diversity was assessed with the Shannon index, and tumor-blood repertoire similarity with the Morisita-Horn index. In TCRdb, the public reads were trimmed at Q25 with fastp and aligned with MiXCR, with productive beta chains retained. V and J calls and clone size were set by TCRdb, not the authors. The table for this sample lists about 4,000 clones; around 22% of them were counted only once. The ten largest make up about 7.9% of the sample. Before undergoing thyroid surgery, none of the patients had been given any kind of treatment. The study retrospectively analysed patient clinical samples collected from the early 2010s to the late 2010s using T-cell receptor beta sequencing.

There are a few counts of this clone. There is no known antigen for this receptor. This may be a read error, as it is one base from a much larger clone. The sample has other DNA sequences that encode this CDR3 too. V drops 7 bases and J drops 3 bases, leaving 16 bases in between. Reading from cysteine to phenylalanine, the CDR3 counts 14 amino acids. Of the read, only the CDR3 DNA is kept; its 42 bases are in frame from base 1. CDR1 and CDR2 are read off the germline V gene (reference sequence) as LNHDA and SQIVND. The TCR was taken from a female donor with papillary thyroid cancer or a benign thyroid nodule (not recorded which). Some clones in this sample may be carry-over from other donors' samples. Sample: tumor tissue. Rearrangement joined TRBV19 to TRBJ2-7, with the D gene possibly TRBD1 or TRBD2, each one fitting 6 bases. At the DNA level, the sequence is TGTGCCAGTAAGGAGGGTACAGGGAACTACGAGCAGTACTTC. It codes for CASKEGTGNYEQYF. The variable domain in full, with residues beyond the CDR3 obtained from the reference TRBV19 and TRBJ2-7 genes, is DGGITQSPKYLFRKEGQNVTLSCEQNLNHDAMYWYRQDPGQGLRLIYYSQIVNDFQKGDIAEGYSVSREKKESFPLTVTSAQKNPTAFYLCASKEGTGNYEQYFGPGTRLTVT.